This T cell receptor (beta chain) was retrieved from a study of shared clonotypes between healthy human individuals. Whole-study results and caveats: Naive subsets, compared against memory subsets, generally had larger estimated richness values. Non-shared clonotypes were found to have lower generation probabilities than the clonotypes that were shared by all four of the sorted-subset donors.

The assay was carried out at the deep level. Sequenced by immunoSEQ multiplex PCR; TCRdb stores in-frame clones only, minus some. Of a few million clones in the sample, under 95% were seen once. In the case of this clone: Its matching antigen is unknown.

Germline V gene lookup returns CDR1 SNHLY and CDR2 FYNNEI. The V end lost 8 bases, the J end lost 0 bases, and 11 bases lay between the germline ends. The CDR3 contains 14 residues. The chain carries TRBV2 and TRBJ2-1; D not resolved. Sequenced material: naive CD4+ T cells from PBMCs. Subset here: CD45RA+ positively selected. The receptor's source is a man between 18 and 29 years old in good health. Some clones in this sample may be carry-over from other donors' samples. CDR3 loop: CASRSLDSYNEQFF. CDR3 in DNA: TGTGCCAGCCGTAGCCTCGACTCCTACAATGAGCAGTTCTTC. The full variable domain, its missing parts supplied by reference TRBV2 and TRBJ2-1, is EPEVTQTPSHQVTQMGQEVILRCVPISNHLYFYWYRQILGQKVEFLVSFYNNEISEKSEIFDDQFSVERPDGSNFTLKIRSTKLEDSAMYFCASRSLDSYNEQFFGPGTRLTVL.